This T cell receptor beta chain is drawn from a study of cytomegalovirus exposure and HLA in healthy donors. The study's findings and limits: Published work reported that the classifier diagnosed cytomegalovirus status with high specificity and sensitivity. What a later analysis showed was that several of the most significant clusters appeared linked to common viral pathogens. As confirmed in vitro, a few CMV-associated chains were specific for CMV antigens. Based on reports, TCR beta sequences accurately predicted HLA-A and HLA-B alleles for most subjects.

V was clipped by 5 bases and J by 2 bases; unmatched bases: 2. Germline V gene data show CDR1 as MGHDK and CDR2 as SYGVNS. The CDR3 contains 13 residues. A remark on this clone: Its antigen is still unknown.

Use of 60 Vbeta and 13 Jbeta primers characterized the PCR. Sequencing used immunoSEQ multiplex PCR; TCRdb keeps in-frame clones, though not all of them. The top ten clones hold 1.8% of a sample with approximately 220,000 clones, about 75% of them seen once. Sequencing was done on a sample of PBMCs. This sequence joins TRBV25-1 and TRBJ2-7; 8 bases agree with TRBD1. This sequence originates from a woman in her thirties in good health and CMV-seronegative. In DNA, the CDR3 is TGTGCCAGCAGTCCGGGACAGGCCTACGAGCAGTACTTC. Translated, it gives CASSPGQAYEQYF.